These 14 T cell receptor beta chains were all obtained from the same sample, sequenced in a study of shared clonotypes between healthy human individuals. In the naive CD8 group, cells lacked CD45RO and were positively selected for CCR7, so terminally differentiated effector memory CD45RA+ cells were left out. TCRdb keeps only in-frame clones here, not all; method: immunoSEQ multiplex PCR. The data hold nearly 2 million clones, with approximately 95% observed a single time. Source material: naive CD8+ T cells sorted from blood. Receptors originate from a man aged 18 to 29 in good health.

The V and J genes are TRBV12-5 and TRBJ2-7; no reliable D call. With 6 bases removed from V and 3 bases from J, the gap between germline ends came to 9 bases. The CDR3 is made up of 12 amino acids. The germline gives CDR1 LGHNT, CDR2 FRNRAP. CDR3 loop: CASGPVLYEQYF. The CDR3 DNA follows: TGTGCTAGTGGACCCGTCCTCTACGAGCAGTACTTC.

The genes are TRBV6-1 and TRBJ2-1, with 14 bases identical to TRBD2. There are 15 residues in the CDR3. In germline, CDR1 is MNHNS, CDR2 SASEGT. Germline trimming cut 10 bases from V and 8 bases from J; bases unmatched to any gene: 10. The CDR3, as DNA: TGTGCCACCCAGGGACTAGCGGGAGCTGGGGATGAGCAGTTCTTC. Translating it yields CATQGLAGAGDEQFF.

The chain recombines TRBV25-1 with TRBJ1-2; 8 nucleotides match TRBD1. CDR1 is MGHDK, CDR2 SYGVNS, per germline. This CDR3 region has 13 residues. J gave up 0 bases and V 6 bases, and 0 bases lay outside the gene matches. This chain's CDR3 is CASRDRANYGYTF. The CDR3 bases are TGTGCCAGCAGGGACAGGGCTAACTATGGCTACACCTTC.

The chain recombines TRBV14 with TRBJ1-1, with D uncertain. Germline V gene sequence: CDR1 SGHDN, CDR2 FVKESK. The CDR3 contains 13 residues. Trimming took 2 bases from V and 8 from J, leaving 12 bases between them. The CDR3 DNA is TGTGCCAGCAGCCAAACCCTAAACGGGGAAGCTTTCTTT. Protein: CASSQTLNGEAFF.

This chain connects TRBV29-1 to TRBJ2-7; possible D gene TRBD2, 6 bases. The CDR3 consists of 15 residues. V was cut by 0 bases and J by 6 bases, with 18 bases left in between. Germline CDR1 reads SQVTM; CDR2 reads ANQGSEA. CDR3 loop: CSVEEPLGGPGEQYF. Here the CDR3 DNA reads TGCAGCGTTGAAGAGCCCCTTGGAGGGCCGGGCGAGCAGTACTTC.

The CDR3 bases are TGTGCCAGCACCCCGGGACAACCAGGGGAGCTGTTTTTT. Translating it yields CASTPGQPGELFF. The gene calls are TRBV6-5 and TRBJ2-2, with a possible D match to TRBD1 (6 bases). V gave up 7 bases and J gave up 8 bases, with 14 bases separating them. The CDR3 totals 13 residues. In germline, CDR1 is MNHEY, CDR2 SVGAGI.

The V and J genes are TRBV19 and TRBJ1-2, with D hard to call. The CDR3 extends over 14 amino acids. The germline V gene has CDR1 LNHDA and CDR2 SQIVND (reference sequence). Trimming shortened V by 4 bases and J by 5 bases, and 14 bases separated the two germline ends. CDR3 protein: CASSSRLLVYGYTF. The DNA for the CDR3 is TGTGCCAGTAGTAGCCGACTCCTCGTATATGGCTACACCTTC.

V gene TRBV2 combines with J gene TRBJ2-5, with D possibly being TRBD1 (6 bases). Trimming took 2 bases from V and 5 from J, leaving 21 bases between them. The CDR3 has 17 residues. Germline V gives CDR1 SNHLY, CDR2 FYNNEI. For the CDR3, the DNA is TGTGCCAGCAGTGAATCAGTAGTCACAGGGTCGAGGGAGACCCAGTACTTC. Its translation is CASSESVVTGSRETQYF.

This chain connects TRBV4-1 to TRBJ2-5; D is uncertain. Trimming removed 1 base at V and 1 base at J, with 16 bases between. Germline V gene lookup returns CDR1 MGHRA and CDR2 YSYEKL. This CDR3 is built from 17 residues. This CDR3 reads CASSQGPRGTFQETQYF. CDR3 DNA sequence: TGCGCCAGCAGCCAAGGGCCCAGAGGCACTTTCCAAGAGACCCAGTACTTC.

The V and J genes are TRBV7-6 and TRBJ2-1; D might be TRBD1 (6 bases). Per germline, CDR1 SGHVS and CDR2 FNYEAQ. V lost 7 bases and J lost 2, with 18 bases in between. The CDR3 is made up of 16 amino acids. The CDR3 here is CASTLEGDRPYNEQFF. The CDR3 DNA sequence: TGTGCCAGCACCCTAGAGGGGGACCGACCCTACAATGAGCAGTTCTTC. Full variable domain (missing parts from reference TRBV7-6 and TRBJ2-1): GAGVSQSPRYKVTKRGQDVALRCDPISGHVSLYWYRQALGQGPEFLTYFNYEAQQDKSGLPNDRFSAERPEGSISTLTIQRTEQRDSAMYRCASTLEGDRPYNEQFFGPGTRLTVL.

The sample holds one count of this clone. The rearrangement links TRBV19 to TRBJ1-5; D possibly corresponds to TRBD1 (5 bases). Trimming left V 3 bases short and J 6 bases short, with 18 bases between. The CDR3 runs 16 residues. Germline CDR1 LNHDA, CDR2 SQIVND (reference sequence). The CDR3 region is CASSIGVQGFSQPQHF. The CDR3 coding sequence is TGTGCCAGTAGTATCGGGGTTCAGGGTTTCTCTCAGCCCCAGCATTTT.

This sequence joins TRBV6-5 and TRBJ1-2; a weak D match, TRBD1 (6 bases). The CDR3 has 14 residues. Deletions cut 7 bases from V and 6 bases from J, with 18 bases between. The germline CDR1 and CDR2 sequences are MNHEY and SVGAGI. CDR3 nucleotide sequence: TGTGCCAGCACGGGACACTCGACCGGGGATGGCTACACCTTC. As protein: CASTGHSTGDGYTF.

The V gene is TRBV7-9, the J gene TRBJ2-3, with D tentatively TRBD2 (6 bases). Trimming shortened V by 5 bases and J by 9 bases, and 15 bases separated the two germline ends. The germline gives CDR1 SEHNR, CDR2 FQNEAQ (reference sequence). This CDR3 comprises 13 residues. The DNA of the CDR3 is TGTGCCAGCAGCCCTAGCGAGTCGGAAACGCAGTATTTT. Protein: CASSPSESETQYF.

A single count supports this clone. CDR3 sequence (DNA): TGTGCCAGCAGACCGGTCGCCACAGGGACCTACGAGCAGTACTTC. It encodes CASRPVATGTYEQYF. The chain links TRBV6-1 to TRBJ2-7, with a tentative D call TRBD1 (6 bases). V lost 6 bases and J 2 bases, leaving 17 bases between the germline ends. Germline CDR1 MNHNS, CDR2 SASEGT. The CDR3 has 15 residues.